What follows are 29 T cell receptor beta chains derived from one specimen sequenced in a study of T cell responses to AZD1222 COVID-19 vaccine. TCRdb's table, derived via immunoSEQ multiplex PCR, lists solely in-frame clones and lacks some. This table has around 180,000 clones, approximately 92% appearing once. The material was peripheral blood, obtained on day 0 of AZD1222 vaccination. The source of these receptors is an adult in good health.

The chain joins TRBV11-2 to TRBJ2-2; TRBD2 aligns across 13 bases. The germline CDR1 and CDR2 sequences are SGHAT and FQNNGV. This CDR3 is 17 amino acids long. V trimming: 6 bases; J trimming: 2 bases; junction bases outside the gene matches: 6. CDR3 in amino acids: CASSKLAGGRNTGELFF. CDR3 DNA sequence: TGTGCCAGCAGTAAACTAGCGGGGGGGCGTAACACCGGGGAGCTGTTTTTT.

For the CDR3, the DNA is TGTGCCACCAGTGATGGTAGGGCTAGTTTCAATGAGCAGTTCTTC. It is translated as CATSDGRASFNEQFF. This chain connects TRBV24-1 to TRBJ2-1, with D unresolved. The germline CDR1 and CDR2 sequences are KGHDR and SFDVKD. The CDR3 extends over 15 amino acids. V was cut by 3 bases and J by 6 bases, with 14 bases left in between.

V usage is TRBV19 and J usage is TRBJ1-3; D is ambiguous. The V end lost 2 bases, the J end lost 3 bases, and 14 bases lay between the germline ends. The CDR3 runs to 16 residues. CDR1 and CDR2 (germline): LNHDA, SQIVND (reference sequence). CDR3 DNA: TGTGCCAGTAGTATAAGATCCAGGTTCTATGGAAACACCATATATTTT. This translates into CASSIRSRFYGNTIYF.

The V gene is TRBV11-1, the J gene TRBJ1-1; possible D gene TRBD1, 6 bases. Deletions cut 4 bases from V and 5 bases from J, with 11 bases between. Germline V gene lookup returns CDR1 SGHAT and CDR2 FQDESV (reference sequence). This CDR3 has 13 residues. CDR3: CASSSQGGTEAFF. Here the CDR3 DNA reads TGTGCCAGCAGCTCGCAAGGGGGGACTGAAGCTTTCTTT.

This clone appeared once. The chain employs TRBV5-1 and TRBJ2-3; the D gene is possibly TRBD2 (7 bases). Germline V CDR1 and CDR2: SGHRS, YFSETQ. The CDR3 length is 16 residues. Trimming removed 4 bases at V and 3 bases at J, with 18 bases between. The CDR3 sequence is CASSPSRGAHTDTQYF. For the CDR3, the DNA is TGCGCCAGCAGCCCCAGCCGGGGGGCGCATACAGATACGCAGTATTTT.

This sequence joins TRBV6-6 and TRBJ1-2, with D unclear. The CDR3 has 13 residues. The germline CDR1 and CDR2 sequences are MNHNY and SVGAGI (reference sequence). The V end was cut by 6 bases, the J end by 3 bases, with 11 bases between. The CDR3 nucleotides are TGTGCCAGCAGGACCAACTTCGACTATGGCTACACCTTC. This sequence encodes CASRTNFDYGYTF.

J is TRBJ1-1 and V is TRBV4-3, with D maybe TRBD1 (5 bases). Germline CDR1 and CDR2: LGHNA and YSLEER. The CDR3 runs to 15 residues. V lost 0 bases to trimming and J lost 0 bases, with 8 bases between them. CDR3 sequence: CASSQEGQLNTEAFF. CDR3 in DNA: TGCGCCAGCAGCCAAGAGGGGCAGCTGAACACTGAAGCTTTCTTT.

The chain couples TRBV7-7 to TRBJ1-5; D perhaps matches TRBD1 (5 bases). CDR1 is SSHAT, CDR2 FNYEAQ, per germline (reference sequence). Deletions cut 1 base from V and 11 bases from J, with 12 bases between. The CDR3 loop spans 13 amino acids. In DNA form, the CDR3 reads TGTGCCAGCAGCTTAGAGGCTGGGACGGCCCAGCATTTT. Translation: CASSLEAGTAQHF.

The CDR3 DNA reads as TGTGCCAGCAGCTTAGTGTCTGGGGGCTACGAGCAGTACGTC. The encoded protein is CASSLVSGGYEQYV. This chain joins TRBV7-2 and TRBJ2-7, with D tentatively TRBD1 or TRBD2 (5 bases each). The germline V gene encodes CDR1 SGHTA and CDR2 FQGNSA. V was pared by 1 base and J by 3 bases, with 10 bases between. The CDR3 is 14 amino acids.

V is TRBV9 and J is TRBJ1-2; the D gene is possibly TRBD1 (5 bases). In germline, CDR1 is SGDLS, CDR2 YYNGEE. The CDR3 loop spans 16 amino acids. V was shortened by 2 bases and J by 7 bases, with 21 bases between the two germline ends. CDR3 DNA sequence: TGTGCCAGCAGCGTTAGTGGGGGTTTGGTCATCAGTGGCTACACCTTC. As protein: CASSVSGGLVISGYTF.

The V gene is TRBV19, the J gene TRBJ1-5; 9 positions agree with TRBD1. Trimming removed 4 bases from V and 7 bases from J; junction bases left unmatched: 14. The length of the CDR3 is 17 residues. CDR1 and CDR2 from the germline V gene are LNHDA and SQIVND (reference sequence). The CDR3 DNA sequence: TGTGCCAGTAGTAAATCTGGGACAGGGATTGCGCGGCAGCCCCAGCATTTT. This encodes CASSKSGTGIARQPQHF.

The CDR3 nucleotides are TGTGCCAGCTCCCCTGACAGAAATGAAAAACTGTTTTTT. It translates to CASSPDRNEKLFF. V and J are TRBV18 and TRBJ1-4; D might be TRBD1 (5 bases). CDR1 is KGHSH, CDR2 LQKENI, per germline. V lost 6 bases and J 5 bases, leaving 10 bases between the germline ends. The CDR3 sequence is 13 residues long.

This clone was detected once. The chain links TRBV3-1 (or the pseudogene TRBV3-2) to TRBJ1-2; TRBD1 might be the D (5 bases). V was trimmed by 0 bases and J by 1 base, leaving 12 bases between them. Germline CDR1 LGHDT, CDR2 YNNKEL (reference sequence). This CDR3 spans 16 amino acids. The CDR3 spells CASSQDPRGSNYGYTF. DNA for the CDR3: TGTGCCAGCAGCCAAGACCCGAGGGGAAGTAACTATGGCTACACCTTC.

There are a few counts of this clone. The chain employs TRBV19 and TRBJ1-5; D not certain. Between the trimmed V and J ends, which lost 2 bases and 6 bases, there was a span of 8 bases. The CDR3 length is 13 residues. From germline, CDR1 is LNHDA and CDR2 SQIVND (reference sequence). CDR3 in DNA: TGTGCCAGTAGTATAACTGGAAGTCAGCCCCAGCATTTT. Protein: CASSITGSQPQHF. Together with reference TRBV19 and TRBJ1-5, the CDR3 gives the full variable domain: DGGITQSPKYLFRKEGQNVTLSCEQNLNHDAMYWYRQDPGQGLRLIYYSQIVNDFQKGDIAEGYSVSREKKESFPLTVTSAQKNPTAFYLCASSITGSQPQHFGDGTRLSIL.

The chain uses TRBV19 and TRBJ1-3; 8 positions match TRBD1. J gave up 0 bases and V 10 bases, and 8 bases lay outside the gene matches. Germline V CDR1 and CDR2: LNHDA, SQIVND (reference sequence). The CDR3 consists of 15 residues. DNA for the CDR3: TGTGCCACCGCGACAGGGGAATTCTCTGGAAACACCATATATTTT. Encoded protein: CATATGEFSGNTIYF.

This clone was seen a single time. The rearrangement joins TRBV11-2 to TRBJ1-3, with 7 bases aligning to TRBD1. Germline CDR1 reads SGHAT; CDR2 reads FQNNGV. V was pared by 4 bases and J by 4 bases, with 7 bases of the junction left unmatched. The CDR3 contains 15 residues. The chain's CDR3 is CASSYQGGRGNTIYF. CDR3 in DNA: TGTGCCAGCAGCTATCAGGGGGGGCGAGGAAACACCATATATTTT.

This chain joins TRBV27 and TRBJ1-3; D possibly corresponds to TRBD1 (6 bases). With 6 bases removed from V and 2 bases from J, the gap between germline ends came to 11 bases. Germline-derived CDR1 and CDR2 are MNHEY and SMNVEV (reference sequence). The CDR3 totals 14 residues. The CDR3 nucleotides are TGTGCCAGCAGAGAACAGGGCACTGGAAACACCATATATTTT. It codes for CASREQGTGNTIYF.

The chain combines TRBV27 with TRBJ2-7; D not certain. Germline CDR1 is MNHEY and CDR2 is SMNVEV (reference sequence). The V end lost 0 bases, the J end lost 2 bases, and 11 bases lay between the germline ends. The CDR3 spans 15 residues. The CDR3 DNA reads TGTGCCAGCAGTTTATCGGGCTCCCTAACCTACGAGCAGTACTTC. Translation: CASSLSGSLTYEQYF.

The chain links TRBV18 to TRBJ1-2, with D perhaps matching TRBD1 (6 bases). Trimming took off 6 bases at V and 1 base at J, with 24 bases between the two ends. Germline values: CDR1 KGHSH, CDR2 LQKENI. The length of the CDR3 is 18 residues. The CDR3: CASSSFSLTPGVNYGYTF. CDR3 nucleotide sequence: TGTGCCAGCTCTTCTTTCTCCCTCACCCCAGGGGTTAACTATGGCTACACCTTC.

The gene calls are TRBV7-2 and TRBJ2-7; TRBD1 might be the D (5 bases). CDR1 is SGHTA, CDR2 FQGNSA, per germline. V lost 0 bases and J 7 bases, leaving 13 bases between the germline ends. CDR3 length equals 14 residues. CDR3 sequence (DNA): TGTGCCAGCAGCTTAGCGGGTGCAGGGCGAGAGCAGTACTTC. Its translation is CASSLAGAGREQYF.

The chain uses TRBV6-5 and TRBJ2-5; D is perhaps TRBD1 (6 bases). The V gene's germline CDR1 is MNHEY and CDR2 SVGAGI. CDR3 length: 14 amino acids. Trimming shortened V by 8 bases and J by 1 base, and 14 bases separated the two germline ends. In nucleotides, the CDR3 is TGTGCCAGCTCCGGGACAATGGGCCAAGAGACCCAGTACTTC. As protein: CASSGTMGQETQYF.

The chain carries TRBV5-5 and TRBJ1-3, with unresolved D. The CDR3 covers 14 residues. Deletions cut 0 bases from V and 2 bases from J, with 6 bases between. CDR1 is SGHKS and CDR2 is YYEKEE in the germline V gene (reference sequence). As DNA, the CDR3 is TGTGCCAGCAGCTTGGGAAGGGCTGGAAACACCATATATTTT. This sequence encodes CASSLGRAGNTIYF.

The V and J genes are TRBV7-9 and TRBJ2-7; 10 positions agree with TRBD2. Per the germline V gene, CDR1 is SEHNR and CDR2 is FQNEAQ (reference sequence). V shed 2 bases, J shed 2 bases, and the junction held 3 bases outside the gene matches. The CDR3 covers 15 residues. The CDR3 reads CASSLSGGAAYEQYV. CDR3 nucleotide sequence: TGTGCCAGCAGCTTAAGCGGGGGGGCCGCCTACGAGCAGTACGTC.

Of note for this clone: Other DNA sequences from this sample encode an identical CDR3 as well. The rearrangement links TRBV5-4 to TRBJ1-1; no firm D call. V lost 2 bases and J lost 1, with 6 bases in between. CDR1 and CDR2 (germline): SGHNT, YYREEE (reference sequence). This CDR3 region has 13 residues. CDR3 nucleotide sequence: TGTGCCAGCAGCTTAGGAGGGAACACTGAAGCTTTCTTT. Protein: CASSLGGNTEAFF.

The V gene is TRBV10-3, the J gene TRBJ2-1; possibly TRBD1 or TRBD2 for D (7 bases each). CDR3 size: 15 residues. Germline V CDR1 and CDR2: ENHRY, SYGVKD. V gave up 8 bases and J gave up 5 bases, with 19 bases separating them. The CDR3: CAIGTQGGPDNEQFF. For the CDR3, the DNA is TGTGCCATCGGGACCCAGGGGGGGCCAGACAATGAGCAGTTCTTC.

The chain joins TRBV10-2 to TRBJ2-7; D might be TRBD1 (6 bases). The CDR3 runs 15 residues. Germline CDR1 and CDR2: WSHSY and SAAADI. Between the trimmed V and J ends, which lost 5 bases and 2 bases, there was a span of 16 bases. CDR3 region: CASSPTQGSPYEQYF. The CDR3 coding sequence is TGCGCCAGCAGTCCGACTCAGGGGTCCCCCTACGAGCAGTACTTC.

The chain recombines TRBV7-3 with TRBJ1-1, with 8 nucleotides matching TRBD1. The CDR3 sequence is 13 residues long. Trimming at V came to 2 bases and at J to 11 bases, leaving 7 bases not matched to a gene. Germline CDR1 and CDR2: SGHTA and FQGTGA. CDR3 DNA sequence: TGTGCCAGCAGCTTAGTACAGGGGGACAAGGCTTTCTTT. This translates into CASSLVQGDKAFF.

The genes are TRBV7-2 and TRBJ2-3; TRBD2 matches at 11 bases. The CDR3 length is 19 residues. Germline assignment: CDR1 SGHTA and CDR2 FQGNSA. Trimming took 5 bases from V and 5 from J; bases not matched to a gene: 18. In nucleotides, the CDR3 is TGTGCCAGCAGCCCTAACCGGGGGATAGCGGGGGGGCAAATAGATACGCAGTATTTT. It encodes CASSPNRGIAGGQIDTQYF. Complete variable domain (other parts from reference TRBV7-2 and TRBJ2-3): GAGVSQSPSNKVTEKGKDVELRCDPISGHTALYWYRQSLGQGLEFLIYFQGNSAPDKSGLPSDRFSAERTGGSVSTLTIQRTQQEDSAVYLCASSPNRGIAGGQIDTQYFGPGTRLTVL.

The rearrangement uses TRBV4-2 and TRBJ1-5; D is unclear. Germline-derived CDR1 and CDR2 are LGHNA and YNFKEQ. V lost 0 bases and J 3 bases, leaving 6 bases between the germline ends. The CDR3 extends over 14 amino acids. CDR3 amino acids: CASSQEGNNQPQHF. Here the CDR3 DNA reads TGTGCCAGCAGCCAAGAAGGCAACAATCAGCCCCAGCATTTT.